The clone carrying this T cell receptor beta chain was seen many times. Its antigen is not known. The data were obtained in a study of identical twins. Template switching (which added a universal primer site) was used, and cDNA carried unique molecular identifiers. In TCRdb, the 5' RACE reads were re-called with MiXCR into one record per CDR3 protein. The sample includes roughly 250,000 distinct CDR3 sequences, 6% to 8.5% of them seen just once. Germline trimming cut 0 bases from V and 9 bases from J; bases unmatched to any gene: 7. CDR1 is MRHNA, CDR2 SNTAGT, per germline. The CDR3 has 15 residues. Notes on the study in general: Zero-insertion analyses might be partly confounded by invariant T cells like MAIT and iNKT. Insertions ran lower in abundant cord blood beta clonotypes, though not in memory repertoires.

The same data also went into a second study, on yellow fever vaccine responses in identical twins.

The material sequenced was CD8+ T cells sorted from blood. This chain uses TRBV6-4 with TRBJ2-1, with 8 bases fitting TRBD2. This TCR was recovered from a woman aged 18-29 years in good health. The CDR3 here is CASSDSSGRPVEQFF. CDR3 nucleotide sequence: TGTGCCAGCAGTGACTCGAGCGGGAGACCTGTTGAGCAGTTCTTC.